Within the sample, the clone carrying this T cell receptor beta chain is large. Its cognate antigen is unknown. The sample is drawn from a study of T cell repertoires in cytomegalovirus infection. On the study more broadly: In the study, CMV epitopes included recently identified HLA-C-restricted and well-studied HLA-B-restricted ones. Evidence of both CMV infection and a matching HLA type came from public TCR beta signatures. General observations from the study: Frequencies of public TCR beta families were cumulated, and this identified carriers of CMV plus the relevant HLA. The ex vivo response showed dominance by HLA-C-restricted CMV-specific TCR beta clonotypes.

TCRdb passed the reads through MiXCR, listing each CDR3 protein once. Found here are tens of thousands of distinct CDR3 sequences, more than 15% of them singletons; the top ten hold 26%. The ends were cut back, 5 bases at V and 7 bases at J, with 14 bases in the middle. CDR3 size: 14 residues. From germline, CDR1 is MDHEN and CDR2 SYDVKM. This TCR came from a human donor in good health (CMV status not recorded). Some clones in this sample may be carry-over from other donors' samples. The J gene is TRBJ1-4, the V gene TRBV28; D is unclear. The sample here was CD8+ T cells from cultured PBMCs, taken from culture after CMV antigen stimulation. The CDR3 DNA reads TGTGCCAGCAGTCGGGGTCAGGAGTCTGAAAAACTGTTTTTT. Protein: CASSRGQESEKLFF. The full variable domain, completed using reference TRBV28 and TRBJ1-4, is DVKVTQSSRYLVKRTGEKVFLECVQDMDHENMFWYRQDPGLGLRLIYFSYDVKMKEKGDIPEGYSVSREKKERFSLILESASTNQTSMYLCASSRGQESEKLFFGSGTQLSVL.